This T cell receptor (beta chain) stems from a study of technical replicates of blood from a few donors. This table comes from immunoSEQ multiplex PCR, and its TCRdb copy is limited to in-frame clones, with some not included. The data show about 100,000 clones, just under 95% seen once. Germline V lookup: CDR1 MNHNY, CDR2 SVGAGI (reference sequence). The CDR3 runs 15 residues. Trimming stripped 0 bases from V and 6 bases from J, with 13 bases between. The chain has TRBV6-6 and TRBJ2-3; maybe TRBD1 (5 bases). The origin of this receptor is a human donor in good health. Material for sequencing was T cells isolated from PBMCs. The CDR3 DNA reads TGTGCCAGCAGTTACTCGAGACAGCCGAGGGATACGCAGTATTTT. Translated, it gives CASSYSRQPRDTQYF.